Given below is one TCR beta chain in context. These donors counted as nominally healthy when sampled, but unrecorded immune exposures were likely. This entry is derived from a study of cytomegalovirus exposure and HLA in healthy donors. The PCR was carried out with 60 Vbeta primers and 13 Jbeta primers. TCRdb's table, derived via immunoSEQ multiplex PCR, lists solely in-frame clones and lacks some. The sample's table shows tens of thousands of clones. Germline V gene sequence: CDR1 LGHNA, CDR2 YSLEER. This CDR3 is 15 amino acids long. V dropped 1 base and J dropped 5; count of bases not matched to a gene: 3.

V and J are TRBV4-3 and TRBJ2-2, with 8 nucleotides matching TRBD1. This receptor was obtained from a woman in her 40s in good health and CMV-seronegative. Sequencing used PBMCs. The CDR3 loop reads CASSQVRQGTGELFF. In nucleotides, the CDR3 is TGCGCCAGCAGCCAAGTGAGACAGGGGACCGGGGAGCTGTTTTTT.